The entry below describes one TCR beta chain. The sample is drawn from a study of blood T cell repertoires in COVID-19. Study details: COVID-19 samples collected from the United States, Italy and Spain covered acute and convalescent phases. PBMCs, B-cell-depleted T cells, or T cells were the source of the cDNA or gDNA that made up the material.

Generated by immunoSEQ multiplex PCR, the TCRdb table keeps only in-frame clones and is missing some. The data contain roughly 230,000 clones, nearly 85% of them singletons. The germline V gene encodes CDR1 DFQATT and CDR2 SNEGSKA (reference sequence). Trimming took 3 bases from V and 4 from J, leaving 7 bases between them. The CDR3 length is 12 residues. Source material: peripheral blood. This TCR came from a human donor in a cohort sampled during active COVID-19. The chain has TRBV20-1 and TRBJ1-5; no definite D call. The CDR3 DNA reads as TGCAGTGCTAGTCGGAGAAATCAGCCCCAGCATTTT. Its translation: CSASRRNQPQHF.